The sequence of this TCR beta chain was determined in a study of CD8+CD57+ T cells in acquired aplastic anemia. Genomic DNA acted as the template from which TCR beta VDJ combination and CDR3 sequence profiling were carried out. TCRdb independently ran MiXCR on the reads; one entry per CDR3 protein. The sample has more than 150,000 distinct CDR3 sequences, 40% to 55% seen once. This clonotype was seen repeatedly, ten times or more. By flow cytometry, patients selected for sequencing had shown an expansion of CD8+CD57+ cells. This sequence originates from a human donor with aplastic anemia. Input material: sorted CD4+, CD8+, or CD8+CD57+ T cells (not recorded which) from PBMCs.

The CDR3 protein is CASSAGLGGGETQYF. The CDR3 DNA is TGTGCCAGTAGTGCGGGACTGGGGGGTGGGGAGACCCAGTACTTC. The chain has TRBV19 and TRBJ2-5, with D perhaps matching TRBD2 (6 bases). The length of the CDR3 is 15 residues. V lost 5 bases, J lost 5 bases, and 18 bases lay in between. The germline CDR1 and CDR2 sequences are LNHDA and SQIVND (reference sequence).